These 7 T cell receptor beta chains originate from one sample sequenced in a study of cytomegalovirus exposure and HLA in healthy donors. The method was immunoSEQ multiplex PCR; TCRdb's version includes in-frame clones alone and lacks a portion of them. The sample lists tens of thousands of clones, approximately 95% occurring once. The sample taken for sequencing was PBMCs. These receptors were collected from a young man in good health and CMV-seropositive.

This sequence joins TRBV9 and TRBJ1-2; 12 positions agree with TRBD1. From germline, CDR1 is SGDLS and CDR2 YYNGEE. The CDR3 runs to 16 residues. V dropped 3 bases and J dropped 2; count of bases not matched to a gene: 5. Here the CDR3 DNA reads TGTGCCAGCAGCGAGCGGGACAGGGGGCCGAACTATGGCTACACCTTC. It codes for CASSERDRGPNYGYTF.

The V call is TRBV7-3, the J call TRBJ2-1; D is possibly TRBD2 (5 bases). CDR1 and CDR2 from the germline V gene are SGHTA and FQGTGA. The CDR3 extends over 14 amino acids. The germline V and J ends were trimmed by 5 bases and 4 bases, with 12 bases remaining between them. Written as DNA, the CDR3 is TGTGCCAGCAGCCCAAGCGGAGCATACAATGAGCAGTTCTTC. It yields the protein CASSPSGAYNEQFF.

This clone was counted between two and nine times. The V gene is TRBV5-1, the J gene TRBJ2-3, with a possible D match to TRBD2 (6 bases). This CDR3 comprises 16 residues. Germline V lookup: CDR1 SGHRS, CDR2 YFSETQ. V lost 3 bases to trimming and J lost 3 bases, with 17 bases between them. CDR3 nucleotides: TGCGCCAGCAGCTCCTTAGGGGTGGGAGGAACAGATACGCAGTATTTT. It specifies CASSSLGVGGTDTQYF.

This chain joins TRBV20-1 and TRBJ2-5; TRBD1 is a possible D gene (6 bases). CDR1 and CDR2 from the germline V gene are DFQATT and SNEGSKA (reference sequence). Trimming stripped 5 bases from V and 5 bases from J, with 9 bases between. CDR3 length: 11 amino acids. CDR3 nucleotide sequence: TGCAGTGCTCCCAGGGGCGAGACCCAGTACTTC. Its protein product is CSAPRGETQYF.

CDR3 sequence reads: CASSSRTRGGAGEQYF. In DNA form, the CDR3 reads TGTGCCAGCAGCTCCAGGACGCGCGGAGGGGCCGGAGAGCAGTACTTC. The chain carries TRBV7-2 and TRBJ2-7; D may be TRBD2 (6 bases). The CDR3 has 16 amino acids. In germline, CDR1 is SGHTA, CDR2 FQGNSA. V lost 4 bases and J 7 bases, leaving 23 bases between the germline ends.

The V gene is TRBV5-1, the J gene TRBJ1-4; weak D call: TRBD1 (5 bases). The CDR3 spans 14 residues. Germline values: CDR1 SGHRS, CDR2 YFSETQ. V gave up 5 bases and J gave up 3 bases, with 11 bases separating them. CDR3 coding DNA: TGCGCCAGCAGTCTTGGGGCTGCTAATGAAAAACTGTTTTTT. Encoded protein: CASSLGAANEKLFF.

The J gene is TRBJ1-5, the V gene TRBV28; possible D gene TRBD1, 5 bases. Germline CDR1 MDHEN, CDR2 SYDVKM. Trimming cost V 3 bases and J 6 bases, with 21 bases left between them. This CDR3 has 17 amino acids. The CDR3 protein is CASSFRGGGVISQPQHF. In nucleotides, the CDR3 is TGTGCCAGCAGTTTCCGTGGGGGAGGGGTAATTAGTCAGCCCCAGCATTTT.